This T cell receptor beta chain emerged from a study of cytomegalovirus exposure and HLA in healthy donors. Study results and caveats: Researchers reported that three CMV-associated chains were confirmed in vitro as CMV antigen-specific.

60 Vbeta and 13 Jbeta primers were used in PCR. The protocol was immunoSEQ multiplex PCR, while the TCRdb copy is restricted to in-frame clones and leaves out a portion. Of about 52,000 clones listed, 65% to 85% were seen once; the top ten hold roughly 2.9%. Remarks on this clone: The target antigen is unknown.

The sequence came from a man aged 18 to 29 in good health and CMV-seronegative. The specimen sequenced was PBMCs.

The CDR3 loop reads CASSTGVYEQYF. CDR3 nucleotide sequence: TGTGCCAGCAGCACAGGGGTCTACGAGCAGTACTTC. The chain combines TRBV28 with TRBJ2-7, with TRBD1 matching 7 bases. Germline V CDR1 and CDR2: MDHEN, SYDVKM. The CDR3 is 12 amino acids. The ends lost 6 bases at V and 3 bases at J; junction bases unmatched: 2.